A selection of T cell receptor beta chains follows, all from one sample in a study of blood T cell repertoires in COVID-19. Clones were read by immunoSEQ multiplex PCR, and TCRdb kept only the in-frame ones, dropping some. The repertoire consists of approximately 6,000 clones, with under 90% occurring once and the leading ten covering roughly 6%. The material sequenced was peripheral blood. The source of these receptors is a man between 60 and 70 years old with acute or convalescent COVID-19. Both conserved end residues are part of each CDR3. Each record gives: clone size, V gene, D gene, J gene, CDR3 DNA, CDR3 protein. A D gene is named only where the DNA matches it firmly. The size of a clone is reported for some rows only, either as once, few or many, or as a class for expanded clones.

abundance: NA; v_gene: TRBV10-3; d_gene: NA; j_gene: TRBJ2-5; CDR3nt: TGTGCCATCGGGGGAGGAGAGACCCAGTACTTC; CDR3aa: CAIGGGETQYF
abundance: once; v_gene: TRBV7-2; d_gene: NA; j_gene: TRBJ2-5; CDR3nt: TGTGCCAGCAGCTCGGCGGAGCTACAGACCCAGTACTTC; CDR3aa: CASSSAELQTQYF
abundance: NA; v_gene: TRBV28; d_gene: TRBD2; j_gene: TRBJ2-2; CDR3nt: TGTGCCAGTGCCCGACTAGCGGGGGACACCGGGGAGCTGTTTTTT; CDR3aa: CASARLAGDTGELFF
abundance: NA; v_gene: TRBV7-2; d_gene: NA; j_gene: TRBJ2-5; CDR3nt: TGTGCCAGCAGCTTAGGCGCCCGACAGCCGGGAGAGACCCAGTACTTC; CDR3aa: CASSLGARQPGETQYF
abundance: NA; v_gene: TRBV5-1; d_gene: NA; j_gene: TRBJ1-3; CDR3nt: TGCGCCAGCAGCTTGGTCGGGGGTCCCATATATTTT; CDR3aa: CASSLVGGPIYF
abundance: NA; v_gene: TRBV6-5; d_gene: NA; j_gene: TRBJ2-1; CDR3nt: TGTGCCAGCAGTTACTCAACTACAGGGAGCCATGAGCAGTTCTTC; CDR3aa: CASSYSTTGSHEQFF
abundance: NA; v_gene: TRBV11-2; d_gene: TRBD2; j_gene: TRBJ2-2; CDR3nt: TGTGCCAGCAACCCCCTAGCGGGAGGGCCCGGGGAGCTGTTTTTT; CDR3aa: CASNPLAGGPGELFF
abundance: NA; v_gene: TRBV4-1; d_gene: TRBD1; j_gene: TRBJ1-1; CDR3nt: TGCGCCAGCAGCCAAGATGGGTTTGGGGACAGGAAGAACACTGAAGCTTTCTTT; CDR3aa: CASSQDGFGDRKNTEAFF
abundance: NA; v_gene: TRBV3-1/TRBV3-2; d_gene: TRBD1; j_gene: TRBJ1-3; CDR3nt: TGTGCCAGCGAAACAGGGGCTGGAAACACCATATATTTT; CDR3aa: CASETGAGNTIYF
abundance: once; v_gene: TRBV5-6; d_gene: NA; j_gene: TRBJ2-7; CDR3nt: TGTGCCAGCAGCTTGAAGCAGGGGACCTACGAGCAGTACTTC; CDR3aa: CASSLKQGTYEQYF
abundance: once; v_gene: TRBV6-6; d_gene: TRBD1; j_gene: TRBJ1-1; CDR3nt: TGTGCCAGCACCCGAGCGAGACAGGGGGCTTTCACTGAAGCTTTCTTT; CDR3aa: CASTRARQGAFTEAFF
abundance: NA; v_gene: TRBV28; d_gene: NA; j_gene: TRBJ1-6; CDR3nt: TGTGCCAGCAGTTTAGACAGCTTCAATTCACCCCTCCACTTT; CDR3aa: CASSLDSFNSPLHF
abundance: NA; v_gene: TRBV7-2; d_gene: TRBD1; j_gene: TRBJ1-1; CDR3nt: TGTGCCAGCAGCTTTGGACAGGGAACTGAAGCTTTCTTT; CDR3aa: CASSFGQGTEAFF
abundance: NA; v_gene: TRBV5-1; d_gene: NA; j_gene: TRBJ2-1; CDR3nt: TGCGCCAGCAGCTTCACTAGTCTAACGAATGAGCAGTTCTTC; CDR3aa: CASSFTSLTNEQFF
abundance: NA; v_gene: TRBV5-1; d_gene: NA; j_gene: TRBJ2-7; CDR3nt: TGCGCCAGCAGCTACCGGGCCAGGGAGGGGGACGAGCAGTACTTC; CDR3aa: CASSYRAREGDEQYF
abundance: NA; v_gene: TRBV7-9; d_gene: TRBD2; j_gene: TRBJ2-1; CDR3nt: TGTGCCAGCAGCTCGGCCGGACTAGCGGGGGGGAAATACAATGAGCAGTTCTTC; CDR3aa: CASSSAGLAGGKYNEQFF
abundance: once; v_gene: TRBV19; d_gene: NA; j_gene: TRBJ1-2; CDR3nt: TGTGCCAGTAGTATTCCCAATTCCGGGTATGGCTACACCTTC; CDR3aa: CASSIPNSGYGYTF
abundance: NA; v_gene: TRBV20-1; d_gene: TRBD1; j_gene: TRBJ1-2; CDR3nt: TGCAGTGCTAGTAGAGGGGGCGTTCGTGGCTACACCTTC; CDR3aa: CSASRGGVRGYTF
abundance: NA; v_gene: TRBV5-5; d_gene: TRBD1; j_gene: TRBJ1-2; CDR3nt: TGTGCCAGCAGCTTGTGGGGGACAGCTCTATTTCCTGGCTACACCTTC; CDR3aa: CASSLWGTALFPGYTF
abundance: NA; v_gene: TRBV11-2; d_gene: NA; j_gene: TRBJ1-2; CDR3nt: TGTGCCAGCAGCTTAGGACAGGATGTTGGCTACACCTTC; CDR3aa: CASSLGQDVGYTF
abundance: NA; v_gene: TRBV18; d_gene: TRBD1; j_gene: TRBJ1-2; CDR3nt: TGTGCCAGCTCACCAGACAGGGGGCCCTACTATGGCTACACCTTC; CDR3aa: CASSPDRGPYYGYTF
abundance: NA; v_gene: TRBV28; d_gene: TRBD1; j_gene: TRBJ1-3; CDR3nt: TGTGCCAGCAGCCAAGAGACAGGGCCAGGAAACACCATATATTTT; CDR3aa: CASSQETGPGNTIYF
abundance: once; v_gene: TRBV23-1; d_gene: TRBD1; j_gene: TRBJ1-1; CDR3nt: TGCGCCAGCAGTCCCCACAGGGGGGAGAACACTGAAGCTTTCTTT; CDR3aa: CASSPHRGENTEAFF
abundance: large; v_gene: TRBV4-1; d_gene: NA; j_gene: TRBJ2-1; CDR3nt: TGCGCCAGCAGCCAAGAAGGGGGCTCCTACAATGAGCAGTTCTTC; CDR3aa: CASSQEGGSYNEQFF
abundance: NA; v_gene: TRBV25-1; d_gene: NA; j_gene: TRBJ1-4; CDR3nt: TGTGCCAGCCGCCTCGGGGGACCTAATGAAAAACTGTTTTTT; CDR3aa: CASRLGGPNEKLFF
abundance: NA; v_gene: TRBV11-3; d_gene: TRBD2; j_gene: TRBJ2-1; CDR3nt: TGTGCCAGCAGCTTAAGCGGGAGAGCATACAATGAGCAGTTCTTC; CDR3aa: CASSLSGRAYNEQFF
abundance: NA; v_gene: TRBV23-1; d_gene: NA; j_gene: TRBJ1-1; CDR3nt: TGCGCCAGCGGTAGAGAGAACACTGAAGCTTTCTTT; CDR3aa: CASGRENTEAFF
abundance: NA; v_gene: TRBV4-3; d_gene: TRBD2; j_gene: TRBJ2-1; CDR3nt: TGCGCCAGCAGCCAAGAAGGCGGGAGAAGCTCCTACAATGAGCAGTTCTTC; CDR3aa: CASSQEGGRSSYNEQFF
abundance: NA; v_gene: TRBV13; d_gene: TRBD1; j_gene: TRBJ1-4; CDR3nt: TGTGCCAGCAGCACCCGGGACAGGGGGATAGCTAATGAAAAACTGTTTTTT; CDR3aa: CASSTRDRGIANEKLFF
abundance: NA; v_gene: TRBV10-1; d_gene: NA; j_gene: TRBJ2-1; CDR3nt: TGCGCCAGCAGTGAAGGGGGTTCATACAATGAGCAGTTCTTC; CDR3aa: CASSEGGSYNEQFF
abundance: once; v_gene: TRBV6-6; d_gene: TRBD1; j_gene: TRBJ1-2; CDR3nt: TGTGCCAGCAGCAACTCCGACAGGGGAGACTATGGCTACACCTTC; CDR3aa: CASSNSDRGDYGYTF
abundance: once; v_gene: TRBV5-6; d_gene: TRBD1; j_gene: TRBJ2-1; CDR3nt: TGTGCCAGCAGCTTGTTTCTCAGGACAGGGCCATACAATGAGCAGTTCTTC; CDR3aa: CASSLFLRTGPYNEQFF
abundance: NA; v_gene: TRBV19; d_gene: NA; j_gene: TRBJ1-3; CDR3nt: TGTGCCAGTAAGGGGAAAAGCTCTGGAAACACCATATATTTT; CDR3aa: CASKGKSSGNTIYF
abundance: NA; v_gene: TRBV19; d_gene: TRBD2; j_gene: TRBJ2-1; CDR3nt: TGTGCCAGTAGTACCCCATCCCTTCTAGCGGGGGTTTACAATGAGCAGTTCTTC; CDR3aa: CASSTPSLLAGVYNEQFF
abundance: NA; v_gene: TRBV7-3; d_gene: TRBD1; j_gene: TRBJ1-2; CDR3nt: TGTGCCAGCAGCTTCGGACAGGGAGTCTATGGCTACACCTTC; CDR3aa: CASSFGQGVYGYTF
abundance: few; v_gene: TRBV7-2; d_gene: NA; j_gene: TRBJ2-4; CDR3nt: TGTGCCAGCAGCTTAGGGACACTGTCAGCCAAAAACATTCAGTACTTC; CDR3aa: CASSLGTLSAKNIQYF
abundance: NA; v_gene: TRBV11-2; d_gene: NA; j_gene: TRBJ1-1; CDR3nt: TGTGCCAGCAGCTTAGTCTGGGGTCCGGGGAGGAACACTGAAGCTTTCTTT; CDR3aa: CASSLVWGPGRNTEAFF
abundance: NA; v_gene: TRBV6-5; d_gene: TRBD1; j_gene: TRBJ2-1; CDR3nt: TGTGCCAGCAGTTACGATTGGACAGGGGGAATCAATGAGCAGTTCTTC; CDR3aa: CASSYDWTGGINEQFF
abundance: once; v_gene: TRBV6-5; d_gene: NA; j_gene: TRBJ2-7; CDR3nt: TGTGCCAGCAGTTACCTGAGCGTAATGTACGAGCAGTACTTC; CDR3aa: CASSYLSVMYEQYF
abundance: NA; v_gene: TRBV7-9; d_gene: NA; j_gene: TRBJ2-1; CDR3nt: TGTGCCAGCAGTTTCGCCCAGGGGCGCAATGAGCAGTTCTTC; CDR3aa: CASSFAQGRNEQFF
abundance: few; v_gene: TRBV3-1/TRBV3-2; d_gene: NA; j_gene: TRBJ2-1; CDR3nt: TGTGCCAGCAGCCAAGGATACTTGTACAATGAGCAGTTCTTC; CDR3aa: CASSQGYLYNEQFF
abundance: once; v_gene: TRBV29-1; d_gene: NA; j_gene: TRBJ2-7; CDR3nt: TGCAGCGTCTACAGGGCTCGGGTGGGGGAGCAGTACTTC; CDR3aa: CSVYRARVGEQYF
abundance: NA; v_gene: TRBV7-7; d_gene: NA; j_gene: TRBJ2-7; CDR3nt: TGTGCCAGCAGCCTGGGACAAAACTACGAGCAGTACTTC; CDR3aa: CASSLGQNYEQYF
abundance: NA; v_gene: TRBV12-2; d_gene: NA; j_gene: TRBJ1-5; CDR3nt: TGTGCAAGTCGCTTTCCGGACAGGGGAGGAAGCAATCAGCCCCAGCATTTT; CDR3aa: CASRFPDRGGSNQPQHF
abundance: NA; v_gene: TRBV18; d_gene: TRBD1; j_gene: TRBJ2-7; CDR3nt: TGTGCCAGCTCAACGTCAGACAGGGGAGGCTACGAGCAGTACTTC; CDR3aa: CASSTSDRGGYEQYF
abundance: NA; v_gene: TRBV7-8; d_gene: NA; j_gene: TRBJ2-5; CDR3nt: TGTGCCAGCAGCTGGGGCGGAGAGACCCAGTACTTC; CDR3aa: CASSWGGETQYF
abundance: NA; v_gene: TRBV5-8; d_gene: TRBD1; j_gene: TRBJ1-5; CDR3nt: TGTGCCAGCAGGGCCGGGACAGGGGCGAGCAATCAGCCCCAGCATTTT; CDR3aa: CASRAGTGASNQPQHF
abundance: NA; v_gene: TRBV30; d_gene: TRBD1; j_gene: TRBJ1-6; CDR3nt: TGTGCCTGGAGTGAGGGACAGGGTGGAAGGTATAATTCACCCCTCCACTTT; CDR3aa: CAWSEGQGGRYNSPLHF
abundance: NA; v_gene: TRBV6-1; d_gene: NA; j_gene: TRBJ1-1; CDR3nt: TGTGCCAGCAGTGAGATCAGGGGGAACACTGAAGCTTTCTTT; CDR3aa: CASSEIRGNTEAFF
abundance: NA; v_gene: TRBV7-2; d_gene: NA; j_gene: TRBJ2-1; CDR3nt: TGTGCCAGCAGCTTAGTTAAGAGCTCCTACAATGAGCAGTTCTTC; CDR3aa: CASSLVKSSYNEQFF
abundance: NA; v_gene: TRBV4-2; d_gene: NA; j_gene: TRBJ1-2; CDR3nt: TGTGCCAGCAGCCAAGATCCGGTCAGACAGGATGGCTACACCTTC; CDR3aa: CASSQDPVRQDGYTF
abundance: NA; v_gene: TRBV18; d_gene: NA; j_gene: TRBJ1-6; CDR3nt: TGTGCCAGCCGAGGAGGCGTCACGGGGAATTCACCCCTCCACTTT; CDR3aa: CASRGGVTGNSPLHF
abundance: NA; v_gene: TRBV6-5; d_gene: TRBD1; j_gene: TRBJ2-1; CDR3nt: TGTGCCAGCACCCCCGGACAGGGAGTGTACAATGAGCAGTTCTTC; CDR3aa: CASTPGQGVYNEQFF
abundance: NA; v_gene: TRBV7-2; d_gene: TRBD1; j_gene: TRBJ1-6; CDR3nt: TGTGCCAGCAGCTTCCGGGACAGCCTATATAATTCACCCCTCCACTTT; CDR3aa: CASSFRDSLYNSPLHF
abundance: NA; v_gene: TRBV29-1; d_gene: TRBD1; j_gene: TRBJ2-3; CDR3nt: TGCAGCGTCAGTTCCGGGACAGCAGGCACAGATACGCAGTATTTT; CDR3aa: CSVSSGTAGTDTQYF
abundance: NA; v_gene: TRBV10-1; d_gene: TRBD2; j_gene: TRBJ2-2; CDR3nt: TGCGCCAGCAGTGACCTTAGGACTGGGGAGGGCGGGGAGCTGTTTTTT; CDR3aa: CASSDLRTGEGGELFF